The TCR beta chain described here comes from a study of shared clonotypes between healthy human individuals. In the study overall: The plates for each donor numbered three CD4 naive, three CD4 memory, two CD8 naive and one CD8 memory.

TCRdb's copy holds only in-frame clones and misses some; the assay was immunoSEQ multiplex PCR. This sample has around 88,000 clones, with 60% to 75% found just once. Within Nashville, Tennessee resided all donors, each a Caucasian adult. CD45RO+ cells joined CCR7-negative CD45RA+ TemRA cells to form CD8 memory. With 0 bases removed from V and 0 bases from J, the gap between germline ends came to 12 bases. Germline-derived CDR1 and CDR2 are MGHRA and YSYEKL. The CDR3 has 17 amino acids. This sequence joins TRBV4-1 and TRBJ2-1; weak D call: TRBD2 (5 bases). The receptor's source is a man aged 25 to 40 in good health. Sample: memory CD8+ T cells sorted from blood. The subset here: CD45RO+ cells pooled with CCR7-negative TemRA cells. CDR3 sequence: CASSQDLGRPSYNEQFF. The CDR3 nucleotides are TGCGCCAGCAGCCAAGATTTAGGGAGACCCTCCTACAATGAGCAGTTCTTC.